The T cell receptor beta chain under discussion was sequenced for a study of blood T cell repertoires in COVID-19 (dated by TCRdb to 2020 to 2022). In the study overall: Samples from collaborators originated in the United States, Italy and Spain and spanned both the acute and convalescent phases of COVID-19. The material from the prospective study consisted of cDNA or gDNA derived from T cells, B-cell-depleted T cells, or PBMCs. Where HLA class I and class II types were available, the types were taken from metadata supplied by the sample provider, not from assay-based typing. A freely available public database, intended as a resource for researchers studying the immune response to SARS-CoV-2, is where the repertoires were released. Subjects who had been exposed to COVID-19, were actively infected with it, or had recovered from it provided the deeply sampled blood TCRbeta repertoires that made up the dataset. Samples were obtained from the ongoing ImmuneRACE study (first 160 participants) and from some 1,300 subjects provided by 6 global collaborators. Sample metadata almost always included a de-identified subject ID, COVID-19 status, age in years and sex.

Overall results and qualifications from the work: How much clinical and demographic metadata was included differed by source and by participant, and the metadata was provided uncurated.

The immunoSEQ Assay, a bias-controlled multiplex PCR, was used to amplify TCRbeta CDR3 regions from genomic DNA. The authors' analysis ran thus. Within the assay, amplification of reference gene primers was used to estimate how many nucleated cells each sample contained. Sequence reads were collapsed and filtered to measure the absolute abundance of every unique TCRbeta CDR3 rearrangement. Productive Simpson clonality was computed per sample as the square root of Simpson's diversity index over productive rearrangements. Held by TCRdb, this immuneACCESS table contains in-frame sequences only and omits some clones. Under half of the omission traces to an unresolved V gene where checked; the cause of the rest is unknown. That table furnishes V, J and clone size, whereas the DNA furnished D and trimming. The sample data list some 80,000 clones, and roughly 88% of these were observed just once. Under 25% of the sample comes from the top ten.

Whole blood was collected in K2EDTA tubes by collaborating institutions according to the institutions' own protocols. Collaborator samples were shipped for TCRbeta analysis as frozen whole blood, isolated PBMCs, or DNA extracted from either sample type. Notes on this clone: Its antigen specificity is not known. Base qualities were left out, and no much larger clone turns up one base away.

The sequence was obtained from a woman aged 45-65 years with acute or convalescent COVID-19. Sequencing was carried out using peripheral blood.

The sequenced DNA: TGTGCCAGCTCGCTCACGAGTGGGCTGGATACGCAGTATTTT. It codes for CASSLTSGLDTQYF. The rearranged segments are TRBV18 and TRBJ2-3; no D gene can be assigned with confidence. Based on the germline V gene, the CDR1 and CDR2 sequences are KGHSH and LQKENI. V is reduced by 6 bases and J by 6 bases, leaving a spacing of 16 bases between them. The CDR3 runs 14 amino acids, cysteine and phenylalanine included. Only CDR3 DNA remains: 42 bases, in frame from the first base.